This T cell receptor (beta chain) was identified during a study of cytomegalovirus exposure and HLA in healthy donors. Study information: From donors who were HLA-typed, an early data release held approximately 80 million unique TCRs. Findings and limits, study-wide: It was confirmed in vitro that a few of the CMV-associated chains were specific for CMV antigens. Some V segments, including TRBV6-2 and TRBV6-3, were excluded as indistinguishable. Highest at DRB1 and lowest at HLA-C, TCR association rates differed among HLA loci in a later analysis.

The V and J ends lost 0 bases and 2 bases respectively, with 9 bases between them. The CDR3 is made up of 15 amino acids. The germline gives CDR1 SGHRS, CDR2 YFSETQ. In the case of this clone: Its antigen is not identified.

Primers included in the PCR were 60 Vbeta and 13 Jbeta primers. Profiled with immunoSEQ multiplex PCR; TCRdb holds only in-frame clones, not every one. Of some 120,000 clones listed, 74% are singletons. The receptor was derived from a woman between 45 and 65 years old in good health and CMV-seropositive. Specimen: PBMCs. The rearrangement joins TRBV5-1 to TRBJ1-5; D remains unclear. Written as DNA, the CDR3 is TGCGCCAGCAGCTTGGACCCCGAGGGCAATCAGCCCCAGCATTTT. It specifies CASSLDPEGNQPQHF.